This is a list of T cell receptor beta chains from one sample in a study of OX40 agonist ivuxolimab in advanced cancers. Generated by immunoSEQ multiplex PCR, the TCRdb table keeps only in-frame clones and is missing some. The sample consists of tens of thousands of clones, 86% of them appearing once. Sample: CD4+ or CD8+ T cells sorted from blood, taken in a trial of the OX40 agonist ivuxolimab. The receptor source for this set is an adult with an advanced solid tumor such as melanoma, head and neck, liver or kidney cancer. CDR3s leave out the opening cysteine and the closing phenylalanine or tryptophan. The size field is filled for only some rows; it gives once, few, many or a size class.

>TRBJ1-1|TRBV18|once
ASSPRTGEAF
>TRBJ1-3|TRBV5-1|.
ASSFQWSGGSLDTIY
>TRBJ2-3|TRBV2|.
ASSGLAVTGTDTQY
>TRBJ2-1|TRBV7-9|.
ASSRGSYNEQF
>TRBJ1-5|TRBV9|.
ASSVGDIGQPQH
>TRBJ1-2|TRBV5-4|many
ASSLVTGANYGYT
>TRBJ1-2|TRBV10-3|.
AIKLTGDGYT
>TRBJ1-5|TRBV19|.
ASSYDYSNQPQH
>TRBJ2-7|TRBV30|.
AWRGSGASIEQY
>TRBJ2-7|TRBV7-9|.
ASSFGPADEQY
>TRBJ1-1|TRBV11-3|.
ASSLLRGPSRPREAF
>TRBJ1-1|TRBV9|.
ASSPRDGANTEAF
>TRBJ1-5|TRBV7-9|once
ASSYSNQPQH
>TRBJ1-1|TRBV5-8|.
ASSHPGAAMNTEAF
>TRBJ1-3|TRBV10-3|.
AISGSPRQESNSGNTIY
>TRBJ1-2|TRBV4-3|.
ASSQAATGMNARGYT
>TRBJ2-7|TRBV6-6|.
ASTQSGGLREQY
>TRBJ2-7|TRBV5-1|.
ASSAGTGTSSYEQY
>TRBJ2-3|TRBV29-1|.
SVSWRSTDTQY
>TRBJ2-5|TRBV5-5|once
ASSLGQEQGQY
>TRBJ1-2|TRBV5-1|.
ASSLDSLYGYT
>TRBJ1-4|TRBV18|.
ASSPSDEKLF
>TRBJ1-1|TRBV19|.
ASSDITGYTEAF
>TRBJ2-1|TRBV6-5|.
ASSIYRDREQF
>TRBJ1-1|TRBV9|.
ASSVYPGGEAF
>TRBJ1-1|TRBV4-2|.
ASSQDGLGAF
>TRBJ1-1|TRBV6-6|.
ASSYLAEAF
>TRBJ2-7|TRBV4-1|.
ASSQDPYSGGQEQY